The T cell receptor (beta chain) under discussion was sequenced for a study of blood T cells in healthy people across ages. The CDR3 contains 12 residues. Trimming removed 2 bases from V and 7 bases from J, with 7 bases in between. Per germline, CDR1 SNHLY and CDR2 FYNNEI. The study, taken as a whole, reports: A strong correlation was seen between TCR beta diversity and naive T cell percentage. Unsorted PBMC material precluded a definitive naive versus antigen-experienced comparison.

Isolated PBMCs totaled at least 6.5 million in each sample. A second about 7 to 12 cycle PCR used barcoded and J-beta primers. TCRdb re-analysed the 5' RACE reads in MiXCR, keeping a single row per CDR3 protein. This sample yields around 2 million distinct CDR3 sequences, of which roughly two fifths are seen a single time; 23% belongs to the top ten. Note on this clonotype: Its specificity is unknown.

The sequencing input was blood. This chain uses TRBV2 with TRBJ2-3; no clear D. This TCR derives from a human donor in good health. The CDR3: CASSERTNTQYF. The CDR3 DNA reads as TGTGCCAGCAGTGAAAGAACTAATACGCAGTATTTT.